The 10 T cell receptor beta chains below were found in one sample sequenced in a study of blood T cell repertoires in COVID-19 (dated by TCRdb to about 2020). Receptor amplification or capture employed the immunoSEQ multiplex PCR assay. In its TCRdb copy, this immuneACCESS table keeps in-frame sequences only and misses some clones. Where compared with another copy, unresolved V genes explain less than half of these, and the others have no known cause. A total of some 50,000 clones appear in this sample, 70% to 90% of them only once. The ten largest clonotypes hold about 5% of the sample. Sequenced: peripheral blood. Every receptor here comes from a man between 35 and 55 years old with active COVID-19.

The chain uses TRBV5-1 and TRBJ1-1; 8 positions agree with TRBD1. This CDR3 spans 15 amino acids. CDR1 SGHRS and CDR2 YFSETQ come from the germline V gene. V lost 3 bases to trimming and J lost 6 bases; unmatched junction nucleotides: 10. The CDR3 is CASSSLDRGTPEAFF. Here the CDR3 DNA reads TGCGCCAGCAGCTCCTTAGACAGGGGTACTCCTGAAGCTTTCTTT. Supplemented by reference TRBV5-1 and TRBJ1-1, the full variable domain reads KAGVTQTPRYLIKTRGQQVTLSCSPISGHRSVSWYQQTPGQGLQFLFEYFSETQRNKGNFPGRFSGRQFSNSRSEMNVSTLELGDSALYLCASSSLDRGTPEAFFGQGTRLTVV.

The rearrangement uses TRBV10-3 and TRBJ1-4; D possibly corresponds to TRBD1 (5 bases). This CDR3 has 14 residues. Germline CDR1 reads ENHRY; CDR2 reads SYGVKD. Trimming left V 2 bases short and J 2 bases short, with 6 bases between. This CDR3 is CAISEGATNEKLFF. The CDR3 DNA follows: TGTGCCATCAGTGAGGGGGCTACTAATGAAAAACTGTTTTTT.

V is TRBV28 and J is TRBJ2-2; possibly TRBD2 for D (6 bases). Trimming stripped 6 bases from V and 6 bases from J, with 8 bases between. CDR3 length: 12 amino acids. Germline V gives CDR1 MDHEN, CDR2 SYDVKM. CDR3 DNA sequence: TGTGCCAGCAGGGGGGGACCCGGGGAGCTGTTTTTT. This translates into CASRGGPGELFF.

This sequence joins TRBV9 and TRBJ1-2; the D is unclear. The CDR3 has 16 amino acids. Between the trimmed V and J ends, which lost 2 bases and 2 bases, there was a span of 16 bases. CDR1 SGDLS and CDR2 YYNGEE come from the germline V gene. CDR3: CASSVPTAYLNYGYTF. DNA for the CDR3: TGTGCCAGCAGCGTCCCAACCGCGTACCTAAACTATGGCTACACCTTC. The complete variable domain, with remaining parts taken from reference TRBV9 and TRBJ1-2, reads DSGVTQTPKHLITATGQRVTLRCSPRSGDLSVYWYQQSLDQGLQFLIQYYNGEERAKGNILERFSAQQFPDLHSELNLSSLELGDSALYFCASSVPTAYLNYGYTFGSGTRLTVV.

CDR3 protein: CASRKPGQGLGALSGYTF. The CDR3 coding sequence is TGTGCCAGCCGAAAGCCCGGGCAGGGGCTTGGGGCTTTATCTGGCTACACCTTC. This sequence joins TRBV19 and TRBJ1-2; perhaps TRBD1 as D (6 bases). Trimming took 9 bases from V and 7 from J, leaving 33 bases between them. CDR1 is LNHDA, CDR2 SQIVND, per germline (reference sequence). The CDR3 covers 18 residues.

The J gene is TRBJ1-1, the V gene TRBV10-3; D perhaps matches TRBD1 (6 bases). Germline V gene lookup returns CDR1 ENHRY and CDR2 SYGVKD. The V end lost 6 bases, the J end lost 7 bases, and 15 bases lay between the germline ends. The CDR3 contains 13 residues. This CDR3 reads CAISTTTGIEAFF. CDR3 DNA sequence: TGTGCCATCAGCACTACTACAGGGATTGAAGCTTTCTTT.

V gene TRBV6-4 combines with J gene TRBJ2-3, with a tentative D call TRBD1 (5 bases). Trimming removed 3 bases at V and 1 base at J, with 11 bases between. The CDR3 is 15 amino acids. CDR1 is MRHNA and CDR2 is SNTAGT in the germline V gene. The CDR3 region is CASSERARGTDTQYF. DNA for the CDR3: TGTGCCAGCAGTGAAAGAGCCAGGGGCACAGATACGCAGTATTTT.

The gene calls are TRBV27 and TRBJ2-7; TRBD1 agrees at 7 bases. Per germline, CDR1 MNHEY and CDR2 SMNVEV (reference sequence). After removal of 5 bases from V and 5 bases from J, the junction contained 6 bases not matched to a gene. The CDR3 covers 13 residues. The CDR3 reads CASSTQGPHEQYF. The CDR3 region has the DNA TGTGCCAGCAGTACACAGGGGCCCCACGAGCAGTACTTC.

This clone was seen only a few times. V gene TRBV24-1 combines with J gene TRBJ2-7; perhaps TRBD2 as D (5 bases). Trimming cost V 4 bases and J 7 bases, with 16 bases left between them. The germline V gene has CDR1 KGHDR and CDR2 SFDVKD. CDR3 size: 14 residues. CDR3 DNA: TGTGCCACCAGTGACCGGACTCTTCCCTGGGAGCAGTACTTC. Its protein product is CATSDRTLPWEQYF.

The rearrangement links TRBV24-1 to TRBJ2-3, with 7 nucleotides matching TRBD1. Germline assignment: CDR1 KGHDR and CDR2 SFDVKD. The CDR3 runs to 18 residues. J gave up 4 bases and V 0 bases, and 12 bases lay outside the gene matches. The DNA for the CDR3 is TGTGCCACCAGTGATTTGGACAGGGACCTCGCCCCGGCAGATACGCAGTATTTT. Amino acids: CATSDLDRDLAPADTQYF.